This is a list of T cell receptor beta chains from one sample in a study of response to subunit inactivated influenza vaccine. MiXCR was run by TCRdb on the RT-PCR reads, yielding one entry per CDR3 protein. Altogether 800,000 to 1,000,000 distinct CDR3 sequences are present, 21% being singletons, with the ten largest covering 10%. Sample: PBMCs from blood, taken around 5 days after vaccination. The receptors stem from a man aged 45-65 years who received an inactivated influenza vaccine. The CDR3 runs from the conserved cysteine through the conserved F or W. Fields, in order: J gene, D gene, clone size, V gene, CDR3 protein, CDR3 DNA. A D gene is named only where the DNA matches it firmly. Clone size is given for some rows only: seen once, a few or many times, or a class if the clone is expanded.

TRBJ2-2	NA	few	TRBV20-1	CSAKIRDGGDTGELFF	TGCAGTGCTAAGATTAGGGACGGTGGGGACACCGGGGAGCTGTTTTTT
TRBJ2-7	NA	NA	TRBV7-2	CASSPGGVAELGEQYF	TGTGCCAGCAGCCCCGGCGGGGTAGCGGAGCTGGGAGAGCAGTACTTC
TRBJ1-1	TRBD1	many	TRBV5-1	CASSRDSFPF	TGCGCCAGCAGCCGGGACAGTTTCCCCTTT
TRBJ2-1	TRBD2	NA	TRBV9	CASSVAGKLAGGMYEQFF	TGTGCCAGCAGCGTAGCTGGAAAGCTAGCGGGAGGGATGTATGAGCAGTTCTTC
TRBJ1-4	NA	NA	TRBV20-1	CSASARQLNEKLFF	TGCAGTGCTAGTGCGCGGCAGCTTAATGAAAAACTGTTTTTT
TRBJ1-2	NA	few	TRBV6-2/TRBV6-3	CASSSSGPNYGYTF	TGTGCCAGCAGTTCGTCGGGTCCTAACTATGGCTACACCTTC
TRBJ2-3	TRBD2	NA	TRBV3-1	CASSVTSGGLGIADTQYF	TGTGCCAGCAGCGTGACTAGCGGGGGCCTAGGGATCGCAGATACGCAGTATTTT
TRBJ2-5	NA	NA	TRBV10-3	CAISDGQQETQYF	TGTGCCATCAGTGACGGACAGCAAGAGACCCAGTACTTC
TRBJ2-2	TRBD2	few	TRBV12-3/TRBV12-4	CASSFLAGANTGELFF	TGTGCCAGCAGTTTCCTAGCGGGGGCAAACACCGGGGAGCTGTTTTTT
TRBJ2-5	NA	NA	TRBV7-9	CASSPPRARETQYF	TGTGCCAGCAGCCCCCCAAGGGCGCGAGAGACCCAGTACTTC
TRBJ2-7	TRBD2	few	TRBV27	CASSLWVGRAGGGYEQYF	TGTGCCAGCAGTTTATGGGTCGGCAGGGCGGGAGGGGGCTACGAGCAGTACTTC
TRBJ2-7	NA	many	TRBV18	CASSPPGLGTYEQYF	TGTGCCAGCTCACCGCCGGGACTCGGCACATACGAGCAGTACTTC
TRBJ2-1	NA	NA	TRBV5-5	CASSLPGTLNEQFF	TGTGCCAGCAGCTTGCCCGGGACACTAAATGAGCAGTTCTTC
TRBJ2-1	NA	NA	TRBV11-2	CASSLEAFGEQFF	TGTGCCAGCAGCTTAGAGGCATTCGGTGAGCAGTTCTTC
TRBJ1-5	NA	NA	TRBV5-1	CASSLAPGTSNQPQHF	TGCGCCAGCAGCTTGGCCCCAGGTACGAGCAATCAGCCCCAGCATTTT
TRBJ1-6	NA	few	TRBV20-1	CSAGDPGTLNSPLHF	TGCAGTGCTGGTGATCCCGGGACCCTTAATTCACCCCTCCACTTT
TRBJ1-1	NA	NA	TRBV10-3	CAISDLVRGTNTEAFF	TGTGCCATCAGTGATTTGGTCCGGGGGACGAACACTGAAGCTTTCTTT
TRBJ1-2	NA	NA	TRBV16	CASSPLTRNYGYTF	TGTGCCAGCAGCCCACTAACCCGTAACTATGGCTACACCTTC
TRBJ1-3	NA	NA	TRBV20-1	CSARGKGTGNTIYF	TGCAGTGCTAGAGGAAAGGGTACTGGAAACACCATATATTTT
TRBJ1-6	NA	few	TRBV7-8	CASSLAVGSYNSPLHF	TGTGCCAGCAGCTTAGCGGTGGGCTCCTATAATTCACCCCTCCACTTT
TRBJ2-5	TRBD1	many	TRBV12-3/TRBV12-4	CASSPGQGAQETQYF	TGTGCCAGCAGTCCGGGACAGGGGGCCCAAGAGACCCAGTACTTC
TRBJ1-4	TRBD1	NA	TRBV12-3/TRBV12-4	CASSSHRDRNEKLFF	TGTGCCAGCAGTTCCCACCGGGACAGGAATGAAAAACTGTTTTTT
TRBJ2-5	NA	few	TRBV20-1	CSARGTDWTQYF	TGCAGTGCTAGAGGGACAGATTGGACCCAGTACTTC
TRBJ2-1	NA	NA	TRBV5-4	CASSYERLSSYNEQFF	TGTGCCAGCAGCTACGAGCGGTTAAGCTCCTACAATGAGCAGTTCTTC
TRBJ2-1	NA	few	TRBV11-2	CASSLSRRGEQFF	TGTGCCAGCAGCTTAAGTCGACGGGGTGAGCAGTTCTTC
TRBJ2-1	NA	NA	TRBV27	CASSLDGSPYNEQFF	TGTGCCAGCAGTTTGGATGGGAGTCCCTACAATGAGCAGTTCTTC
TRBJ1-2	TRBD1	few	TRBV4-3	CASSQTGQGVKSQIYGYTF	TGCGCCAGCAGCCAGACGGGACAGGGGGTCAAGTCTCAGATCTATGGCTACACCTTC
TRBJ2-3	TRBD2	NA	TRBV20-1	CSAPTSGTPSTDTQYF	TGCAGTGCCCCAACTAGCGGAACTCCTAGCACAGATACGCAGTATTTT
TRBJ2-1	NA	NA	TRBV11-2	CASSPRPSAYNEQFF	TGTGCCAGCAGCCCAAGGCCCTCGGCATACAATGAGCAGTTCTTC
TRBJ1-4	NA	NA	TRBV24-1	CATSDNSAGVGKLFF	TGTGCCACCAGTGATAACTCGGCTGGGGTTGGAAAACTGTTTTTT
TRBJ2-7	NA	NA	TRBV29-1	CSARRAGENEQYF	TGCAGCGCCCGGAGGGCAGGGGAGAACGAGCAGTACTTC
TRBJ1-2	NA	few	TRBV3-1	CASSQGTRAVRYGYTF	TGTGCCAGCAGCCAAGGAACCAGGGCCGTCCGCTATGGCTACACCTTC
TRBJ2-7	TRBD1	NA	TRBV29-1	CSVAPRQGSYEQYF	TGCAGCGTTGCCCCGAGACAGGGTTCCTACGAGCAGTACTTC
TRBJ2-2	NA	NA	TRBV10-2	CASSESSLRERSNTGELFF	TGCGCCAGCAGTGAGTCCTCTTTACGGGAGCGGTCGAACACCGGGGAGCTGTTTTTT
TRBJ2-1	TRBD2	few	TRBV7-2	CASSLVTGGNNEQFF	TGTGCCAGCAGCTTAGTTACGGGAGGGAACAATGAGCAGTTCTTC
TRBJ2-1	NA	NA	TRBV7-8	CASSLSPEGYNEQFF	TGTGCCAGCAGCTTAAGCCCAGAAGGATACAATGAGCAGTTCTTC
TRBJ2-2	NA	few	TRBV4-3	CASRGTSPNTGELFF	TGCGCCAGCAGGGGCACGAGTCCGAACACCGGGGAGCTGTTTTTT
TRBJ2-1	NA	many	TRBV6-5	CASSYSGNEQFF	TGTGCCAGCAGTTACTCCGGTAATGAGCAGTTCTTC
TRBJ2-2	TRBD1	few	TRBV5-5	CASSFGTGVAPGELFF	TGTGCCAGCAGTTTTGGAACAGGGGTCGCGCCCGGGGAGCTGTTTTTT
TRBJ2-7	NA	NA	TRBV6-2/TRBV6-3	CASSQTGLFYEQYF	TGTGCCAGCAGTCAGACAGGCCTCTTCTACGAGCAGTACTTC
TRBJ2-1	NA	NA	TRBV24-1	CATQLGSSYNEQFF	TGTGCCACCCAGTTGGGTAGCTCCTACAATGAGCAGTTCTTC
TRBJ1-2	TRBD1	few	TRBV12-3/TRBV12-4	CASSPRQGPSYGYTF	TGTGCCAGCAGTCCACGACAGGGGCCCAGCTATGGCTACACCTTC
TRBJ2-7	NA	NA	TRBV7-2	CASSLRGLREQYF	TGTGCCAGCAGCTTAAGAGGTCTCCGCGAGCAGTACTTC
TRBJ2-6	NA	few	TRBV7-8	CASSLLGLQPGANVLTF	TGTGCCAGCAGCTTACTAGGCCTACAACCTGGGGCCAACGTCCTGACTTTC
TRBJ2-7	NA	NA	TRBV20-1	CSAVSKGYEQYF	TGCAGTGCCGTTAGTAAAGGCTACGAGCAGTACTTC
TRBJ2-2	TRBD2	few	TRBV7-8	CASRPSGSGELFF	TGTGCCAGCAGACCGAGCGGGAGCGGGGAGCTGTTTTTT
TRBJ2-3	NA	few	TRBV20-1	CSARRGGAGDTQYF	TGCAGTGCTAGAAGGGGGGGGGCCGGAGATACGCAGTATTTT
TRBJ2-3	TRBD2	NA	TRBV18	CASSPGLAGFSTDTQYF	TGTGCCAGCTCACCGGGGCTAGCGGGATTCTCCACAGATACGCAGTATTTT
TRBJ2-3	TRBD2	NA	TRBV7-6	CASSFQAGRKDTQYF	TGTGCCAGCAGCTTTCAAGCGGGGAGAAAAGATACGCAGTATTTT
TRBJ2-5	NA	few	TRBV29-1	CSVGLSYPETQYF	TGCAGCGTTGGGCTTAGTTATCCAGAGACCCAGTACTTC
TRBJ2-7	NA	few	TRBV20-1	CSAAFGDTSLF	TGCAGTGCTGCGTTTGGGGACACTTCTTTATTC
TRBJ2-5	NA	NA	TRBV11-1	CASSPAVLQETQYF	TGTGCCAGCAGCCCAGCCGTTCTCCAAGAGACCCAGTACTTC
TRBJ2-7	NA	few	TRBV9	CASSVSGQGTYEQYF	TGTGCCAGCAGCGTCAGCGGCCAAGGGACCTACGAGCAGTACTTT
TRBJ2-5	TRBD1	NA	TRBV24-1	CATSDFISGTAKETQYF	TGTGCCACCAGTGATTTTATTTCGGGGACAGCAAAGGAGACCCAGTACTTC
TRBJ2-7	TRBD1	many	TRBV5-6	CASSLEWGQGGYEQYF	TGTGCCAGCAGCCTCGAGTGGGGACAGGGCGGCTACGAGCAGTACTTC
TRBJ1-2	NA	few	TRBV14	CASSQGFDYGYTF	TGTGCCAGCAGCCAAGGGTTCGACTATGGCTACACCTTC
TRBJ2-7	NA	few	TRBV4-2	CASSQFGASSYEQYF	TGTGCCAGCAGCCAGTTCGGGGCCTCCTCCTACGAGCAGTACTTC
TRBJ1-1	TRBD1	few	TRBV5-1	CASSLARDRGEAFF	TGCGCCAGCAGCTTGGCCCGGGACAGGGGTGAAGCTTTCTTT
TRBJ1-2	NA	many	TRBV19	CASTANYGYTF	TGCGCCAGCACTGCAAACTATGGCTACACCTTC
TRBJ1-5	NA	many	TRBV6-1	CASSRGQPAQPQHF	TGTGCCAGCAGCCGAGGACAGCCGGCCCAGCCCCAGCATTTT